A single sample gave rise to the 8 T cell receptor beta chains below, sequenced in a study of shared T cell receptors in the human thymus. Profiling relied on immunoSEQ multiplex PCR, and the TCRdb table lists in-frame clones only, not all of them. Of more than 550,000 clones detected, 80% to 90% appear once; the ten largest clones hold about 0.0094%. Separately, the same data were catalogued under a study of human thymus T cells.

The sequencing input was thymocytes. All receptors come from a boy under three years old with a congenital heart defect.

The count of this clone is one. CDR3 DNA: TGCGCCAGCAGCCAACTCCGACGGGTCCCTAATGAAAAACTGTTTTTT. Residues: CASSQLRRVPNEKLFF. The chain carries TRBV4-1 and TRBJ1-4; D gene uncertain. Germline CDR1 MGHRA, CDR2 YSYEKL. The CDR3 spans 16 residues. V was cut by 2 bases and J by 3 bases, with 13 bases left in between.

This clone was observed a single time. The chain recombines TRBV14 with TRBJ2-2, with D maybe TRBD1 (5 bases). The CDR3 runs 14 residues. Germline values: CDR1 SGHDN, CDR2 FVKESK. V was trimmed by 4 bases and J by 2 bases, leaving 8 bases between them. The CDR3 loop is CASSPDTNTGELFF. The CDR3 DNA reads as TGTGCCAGCAGCCCGGACACTAACACCGGGGAGCTGTTTTTT.

With regard to this clone: The sample has other DNA sequences that encode this CDR3 too. This sequence joins TRBV27 and TRBJ2-1; 7 bases are a match to TRBD1. This CDR3 contains 14 residues. The trim removed 6 bases at V and 3 bases at J, leaving 5 bases unmatched. Germline assignment: CDR1 MNHEY and CDR2 SMNVEV (reference sequence). The DNA of the CDR3 is TGTGCCAGCAGCCGACAGGGCCACTACAATGAGCAGTTCTTC. Amino acid sequence: CASSRQGHYNEQFF.

This chain connects TRBV4-3 to TRBJ2-3, with 13 bases fitting TRBD2. Germline CDR1 and CDR2: LGHNA and YSLEER. Unmatched junction bases numbered 13, after V lost 4 bases and J lost 0 bases. This CDR3 is 20 amino acids long. The CDR3 nucleotides read TGCGCCAGCAGCCCAGGGGGTTCGGGACTAGCGGGGCAAAGCACAGATACGCAGTATTTT. It specifies CASSPGGSGLAGQSTDTQYF.

Only one count was recorded for this clone. The genes are TRBV7-2 and TRBJ1-5; TRBD1 matches 9 bases. Germline V gives CDR1 SGHTA, CDR2 FQGNSA. There are 16 residues in the CDR3. With 3 bases clipped from V and 7 bases from J, the junction kept 10 bases outside the gene matches. The CDR3 spells CASSFTSRDRAQPQHF. CDR3 DNA: TGTGCCAGCAGCTTCACTTCAAGGGACAGGGCACAGCCCCAGCATTTT. Using reference TRBV7-2 and TRBJ1-5 for the parts outside the CDR3, the full variable domain is GAGVSQSPSNKVTEKGKDVELRCDPISGHTALYWYRQSLGQGLEFLIYFQGNSAPDKSGLPSDRFSAERTGGSVSTLTIQRTQQEDSAVYLCASSFTSRDRAQPQHFGDGTRLSIL.

This chain links TRBV12-5 with TRBJ1-5, with TRBD1 matching over 12 bases. The CDR3 sequence is 17 residues long. Germline CDR1 and CDR2: LGHNT and FRNRAP. V lost 2 bases and J lost 5; bases outside the gene matches: 7. The CDR3 nucleotides read TGTGCTAGTGGTTTGCCCAGGGGACAGGGGGCTGATCAGCCCCAGCATTTT. Its translation: CASGLPRGQGADQPQHF.

V is TRBV10-3 and J is TRBJ2-3, with TRBD2 identical over 9 bases. V shed 6 bases and J 2 bases; nucleotides not matched to a gene: 9. The CDR3 is made up of 16 amino acids. Germline V lookup: CDR1 ENHRY, CDR2 SYGVKD. This CDR3 reads CAIRVAGTSNTDTQYF. The CDR3 DNA reads as TGTGCCATCAGAGTGGCCGGGACTAGCAACACAGATACGCAGTATTTT.

The rearrangement uses TRBV4-2 and TRBJ2-2; 12 bases are shared with TRBD2. Trimming took 1 base from V and 1 from J; bases not matched to a gene: 13. Germline CDR1 and CDR2: LGHNA and YNFKEQ. This CDR3 is built from 21 residues. CDR3 sequence (DNA): TGTGCCAGCAGCCAAGTTAGGCTAGCGGGGGGGCCACCGCGGAACACCGGGGAGCTGTTTTTT. Its translation: CASSQVRLAGGPPRNTGELFF.